A selection of T cell receptor beta chains follows, all from one sample in a study of cytomegalovirus exposure and HLA in healthy donors. The repertoire was sequenced with immunoSEQ multiplex PCR; TCRdb's copy has only in-frame clones and lacks some. The table includes 50,000 or so clones, 91% detected once. Sequenced sample: PBMCs. The receptors shown here come from a woman under 40 in good health and CMV-seronegative. CDR3s include the opening cysteine and the closing phenylalanine or tryptophan. Each record gives: clone size, D gene, V gene, J gene, CDR3 DNA, CDR3 protein. D genes are given only for firm matches. Only some rows state a clone size, as once, few, many or a class for expanded clones.

clone size: NA
D gene: TRBD1
V gene: TRBV4-3
J gene: TRBJ1-1
CDR3 DNA: TGCGCCAGCAGCCAAGATCAGTACAGGGGGACTGAAGCTTTCTTT
CDR3 protein: CASSQDQYRGTEAFF

clone size: NA
D gene: TRBD1
V gene: TRBV18
J gene: TRBJ2-2
CDR3 DNA: TGTGCCAGCTCACCCCGACAGGGGCGGGACACCGGGGAGCTGTTTTTT
CDR3 protein: CASSPRQGRDTGELFF

clone size: NA
D gene: TRBD1
V gene: TRBV30
J gene: TRBJ2-1
CDR3 DNA: TGTGCCTGGAGTCTCGGACAGGGATATGAGCAGTTCTTC
CDR3 protein: CAWSLGQGYEQFF

clone size: NA
D gene: NA
V gene: TRBV10-1
J gene: TRBJ1-1
CDR3 DNA: TGCGCCAGCAGTAGGCGACAGCCATGGCGGTGTATAGCTTTCTTT
CDR3 protein: CASSRRQPWRCIAFF

clone size: once
D gene: TRBD2
V gene: TRBV29-1
J gene: TRBJ2-1
CDR3 DNA: TGCAGCGTCACTGAATGGACTAGCGGGTACAATGAGCAGTTCTTC
CDR3 protein: CSVTEWTSGYNEQFF

clone size: once
D gene: TRBD2
V gene: TRBV4-1
J gene: TRBJ2-5
CDR3 DNA: TGCGCCAGCAGCCAGGAAGTAAGTGGACTAGCGGGAGTTCAAACGACCCAGTACTTC
CDR3 protein: CASSQEVSGLAGVQTTQYF

clone size: NA
D gene: TRBD2
V gene: TRBV5-5
J gene: TRBJ2-1
CDR3 DNA: TGTGCCAGCAGCTCTCTAGCGGCGGATGAGCAGTTCTTC
CDR3 protein: CASSSLAADEQFF

clone size: NA
D gene: NA
V gene: TRBV7-2
J gene: TRBJ2-3
CDR3 DNA: TGTGCCAGCAGCTTATCCCTCAGGGAGGCAGATACGCAGTATTTT
CDR3 protein: CASSLSLREADTQYF

clone size: NA
D gene: TRBD2
V gene: TRBV6-1
J gene: TRBJ2-7
CDR3 DNA: TGTGCCAGCAGTACTAGCGGGAGAGGCGAGCAGTACTTC
CDR3 protein: CASSTSGRGEQYF

clone size: NA
D gene: NA
V gene: TRBV28
J gene: TRBJ1-1
CDR3 DNA: TGTGCCACCGGAGAGGGTTACACTGAAGCTTTCTTT
CDR3 protein: CATGEGYTEAFF

clone size: NA
D gene: NA
V gene: TRBV19
J gene: TRBJ1-3
CDR3 DNA: TGTGCCAGTAGTGTCCAGTCTGGAAACACCATATATTTT
CDR3 protein: CASSVQSGNTIYF

clone size: NA
D gene: NA
V gene: TRBV27
J gene: TRBJ1-1
CDR3 DNA: TGTGCCAGCAGTCCACCGGGACTTAAGGATACTGAAGCTTTCTTT
CDR3 protein: CASSPPGLKDTEAFF

clone size: NA
D gene: NA
V gene: TRBV7-3
J gene: TRBJ1-1
CDR3 DNA: TGTGCCAGCGCGACAAACCCTAACACTGAAGCTTTCTTT
CDR3 protein: CASATNPNTEAFF

clone size: NA
D gene: TRBD1
V gene: TRBV5-6
J gene: TRBJ1-1
CDR3 DNA: TGTGCCAGCAGCTTTGGGGGACAGGCAAACACTGAAGCTTTCTTT
CDR3 protein: CASSFGGQANTEAFF

clone size: NA
D gene: NA
V gene: TRBV18
J gene: TRBJ2-3
CDR3 DNA: TGTGCCAGCTCACCAATGTGGGAGGCCACAGATACGCAGTATTTT
CDR3 protein: CASSPMWEATDTQYF

clone size: NA
D gene: NA
V gene: TRBV7-3
J gene: TRBJ2-1
CDR3 DNA: TGTGCCAGCAGCTTAGGGGGGACTTTCTACAATGAGCAGTTCTTC
CDR3 protein: CASSLGGTFYNEQFF

clone size: NA
D gene: TRBD2
V gene: TRBV19
J gene: TRBJ2-2
CDR3 DNA: TGTGCCAGTAGCACCCGCCTGTCAGCGGGAAGCACCGGGGAGCTGTTTTTT
CDR3 protein: CASSTRLSAGSTGELFF

clone size: NA
D gene: TRBD1
V gene: TRBV28
J gene: TRBJ1-5
CDR3 DNA: TGTGCCAGCAGTCCCGGACAGGGCCGGGCGCCCCAGCATTTT
CDR3 protein: CASSPGQGRAPQHF

clone size: NA
D gene: TRBD1
V gene: TRBV2
J gene: TRBJ2-2
CDR3 DNA: TGTGCCAGCAGTGGGACAGGGGGCACCGGGGAGCTGTTTTTT
CDR3 protein: CASSGTGGTGELFF

clone size: NA
D gene: NA
V gene: TRBV6-4
J gene: TRBJ2-5
CDR3 DNA: TGTTATAGACAGAAAGAGACCCAGTACTTC
CDR3 protein: CYRQKETQYF

clone size: NA
D gene: NA
V gene: TRBV10-3
J gene: TRBJ1-4
CDR3 DNA: TGTGCCTCCGCGCATCTCGGAGATGAAAAACTGTTTTTT
CDR3 protein: CASAHLGDEKLFF

clone size: NA
D gene: TRBD2
V gene: TRBV7-2
J gene: TRBJ2-5
CDR3 DNA: TGTGCCAGCAGCTTAGGACTAGCGGAAGAGACCCAGTACTTC
CDR3 protein: CASSLGLAEETQYF

clone size: NA
D gene: NA
V gene: TRBV27
J gene: TRBJ2-7
CDR3 DNA: TGTGCCAGCAGCCCCGATGCGGGCGACGAGCAGTACTTC
CDR3 protein: CASSPDAGDEQYF

clone size: once
D gene: NA
V gene: TRBV19
J gene: TRBJ1-5
CDR3 DNA: TGTGCCAGTAGCTACCAAGATAGGAGTAGGCCCCAGCATTTT
CDR3 protein: CASSYQDRSRPQHF

clone size: NA
D gene: TRBD2
V gene: TRBV19
J gene: TRBJ2-1
CDR3 DNA: TGTGCCAGTAGTACTCCGGGACTAGCGGGAGAGAGCTCCTACAATGAGCAGTTCTTC
CDR3 protein: CASSTPGLAGESSYNEQFF

clone size: NA
D gene: NA
V gene: TRBV6-1
J gene: TRBJ1-3
CDR3 DNA: TGTGCCAGCAGTGGGACAAAGGCTGGAAACACCATATATTTT
CDR3 protein: CASSGTKAGNTIYF

clone size: NA
D gene: NA
V gene: TRBV21-1
J gene: TRBJ2-7
CDR3 DNA: TGTGCCAGCAGCAAATGGCGTACGGGGGGACTCGAGCAGTACTTC
CDR3 protein: CASSKWRTGGLEQYF

clone size: NA
D gene: TRBD2
V gene: TRBV28
J gene: TRBJ2-1
CDR3 DNA: TGTGCCAGCATTCCGGGGACTAGCGGGGTCCGGGCCTACAATGAGCAGTTCTTC
CDR3 protein: CASIPGTSGVRAYNEQFF

clone size: NA
D gene: TRBD2
V gene: TRBV28
J gene: TRBJ2-1
CDR3 DNA: TGTGCCAGCAGTTACGCAGCGGGGGGGATCTACAATGAGCAGTTCTTC
CDR3 protein: CASSYAAGGIYNEQFF

clone size: NA
D gene: TRBD1
V gene: TRBV27
J gene: TRBJ2-2
CDR3 DNA: TGTGCCAGCAGCCATAGGACAGGGGGCCCTGGGGAGCTGTTTTTT
CDR3 protein: CASSHRTGGPGELFF

clone size: NA
D gene: TRBD2
V gene: TRBV7-2
J gene: TRBJ2-1
CDR3 DNA: TGTGCCAGCAGCTCTGGGACTAGCGGGAGGGCAGCCTACAATGAGCAGTTCTTC
CDR3 protein: CASSSGTSGRAAYNEQFF

clone size: few
D gene: NA
V gene: TRBV4-1
J gene: TRBJ1-2
CDR3 DNA: TGCGCCAGCAGCCAAGACAGGAGGATCTCTGGCTACACCTTC
CDR3 protein: CASSQDRRISGYTF